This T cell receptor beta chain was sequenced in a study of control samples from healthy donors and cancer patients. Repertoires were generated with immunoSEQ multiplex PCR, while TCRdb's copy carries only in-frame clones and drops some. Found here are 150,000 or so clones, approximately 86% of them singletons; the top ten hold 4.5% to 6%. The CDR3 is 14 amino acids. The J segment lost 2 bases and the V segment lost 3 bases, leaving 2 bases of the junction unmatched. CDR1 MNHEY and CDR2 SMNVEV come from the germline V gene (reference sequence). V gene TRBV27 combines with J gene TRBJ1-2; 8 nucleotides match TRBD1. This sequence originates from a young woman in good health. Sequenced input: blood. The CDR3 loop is CASSFGTGNYGYTF. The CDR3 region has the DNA TGTGCCAGCAGTTTCGGGACAGGCAACTATGGCTACACCTTC.